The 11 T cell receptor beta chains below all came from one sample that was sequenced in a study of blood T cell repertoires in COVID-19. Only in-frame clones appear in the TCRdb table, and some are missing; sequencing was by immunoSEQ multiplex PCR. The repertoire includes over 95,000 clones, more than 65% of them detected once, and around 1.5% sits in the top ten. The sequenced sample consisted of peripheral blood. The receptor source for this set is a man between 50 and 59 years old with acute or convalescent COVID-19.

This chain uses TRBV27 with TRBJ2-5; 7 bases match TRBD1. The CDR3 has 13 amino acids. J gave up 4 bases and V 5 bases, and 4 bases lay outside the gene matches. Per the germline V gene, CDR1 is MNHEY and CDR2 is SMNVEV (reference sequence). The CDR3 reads CASSRGPGETQYF. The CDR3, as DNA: TGTGCCAGCAGTAGGGGGCCGGGAGAGACCCAGTACTTC.

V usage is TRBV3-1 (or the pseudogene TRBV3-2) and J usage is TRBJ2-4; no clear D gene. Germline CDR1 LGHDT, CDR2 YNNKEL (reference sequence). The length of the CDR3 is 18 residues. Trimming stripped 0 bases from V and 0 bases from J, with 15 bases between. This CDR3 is CASSQEPVNSIAKNIQYF. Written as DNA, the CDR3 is TGTGCCAGCAGCCAAGAGCCAGTAAATTCGATAGCCAAAAACATTCAGTACTTC.

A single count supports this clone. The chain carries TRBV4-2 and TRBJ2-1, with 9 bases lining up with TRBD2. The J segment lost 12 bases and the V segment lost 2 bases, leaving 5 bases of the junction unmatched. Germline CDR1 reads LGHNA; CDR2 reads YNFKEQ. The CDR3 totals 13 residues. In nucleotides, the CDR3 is TGTGCCAGCAGCCAAATAGCGGGGGCACCGCAGTTCTTC. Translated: CASSQIAGAPQFF.

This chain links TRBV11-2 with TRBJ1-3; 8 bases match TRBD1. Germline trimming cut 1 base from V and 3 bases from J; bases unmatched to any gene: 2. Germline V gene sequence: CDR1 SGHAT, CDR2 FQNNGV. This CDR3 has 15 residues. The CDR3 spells CASSLAGGGGNTIYF. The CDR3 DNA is TGTGCCAGCAGCTTAGCAGGGGGCGGTGGAAACACCATATATTTT.

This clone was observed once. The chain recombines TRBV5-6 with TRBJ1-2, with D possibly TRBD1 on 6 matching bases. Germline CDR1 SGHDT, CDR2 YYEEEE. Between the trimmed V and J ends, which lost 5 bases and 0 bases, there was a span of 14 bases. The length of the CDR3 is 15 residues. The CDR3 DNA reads TGTGCCAGCAGTTCAGGGGCTATCCCTAACTATGGCTACACCTTC. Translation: CASSSGAIPNYGYTF.

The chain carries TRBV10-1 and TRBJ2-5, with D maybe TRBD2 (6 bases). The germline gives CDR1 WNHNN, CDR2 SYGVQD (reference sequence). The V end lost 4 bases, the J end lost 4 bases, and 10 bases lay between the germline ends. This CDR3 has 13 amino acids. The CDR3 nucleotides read TGCGCCAGCAGTGCCAGGAGGGGAGAGACCCAGTACTTC. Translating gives CASSARRGETQYF.

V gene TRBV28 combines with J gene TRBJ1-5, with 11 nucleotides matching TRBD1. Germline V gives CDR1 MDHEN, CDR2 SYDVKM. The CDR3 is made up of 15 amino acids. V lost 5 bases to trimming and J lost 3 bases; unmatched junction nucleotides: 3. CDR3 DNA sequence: TGTGCCAGCAGTCGGACAGGGGGCTCCAATCAGCCCCAGCATTTT. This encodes CASSRTGGSNQPQHF.

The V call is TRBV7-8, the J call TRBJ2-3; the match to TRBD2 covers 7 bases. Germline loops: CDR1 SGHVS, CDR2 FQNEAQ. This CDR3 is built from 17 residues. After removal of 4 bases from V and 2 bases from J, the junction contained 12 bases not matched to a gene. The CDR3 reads CASSSYPRTRDTDTQYF. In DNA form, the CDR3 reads TGTGCCAGCAGCTCATATCCTAGGACTAGGGACACAGATACGCAGTATTTT.

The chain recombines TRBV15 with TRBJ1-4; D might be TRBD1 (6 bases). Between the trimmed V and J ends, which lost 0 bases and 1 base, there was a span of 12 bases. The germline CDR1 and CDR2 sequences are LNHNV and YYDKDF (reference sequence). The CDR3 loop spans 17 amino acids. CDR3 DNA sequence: TGTGCCACCAGCAGAGATGCCCCGGACAGAACTAATGAAAAACTGTTTTTT. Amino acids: CATSRDAPDRTNEKLFF.

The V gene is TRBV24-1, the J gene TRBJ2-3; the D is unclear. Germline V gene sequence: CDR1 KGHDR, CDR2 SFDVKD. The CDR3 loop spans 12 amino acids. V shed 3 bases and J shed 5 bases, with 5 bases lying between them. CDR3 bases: TGTGCCACCAGTGATCTTCTAGATACGCAGTATTTT. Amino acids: CATSDLLDTQYF.

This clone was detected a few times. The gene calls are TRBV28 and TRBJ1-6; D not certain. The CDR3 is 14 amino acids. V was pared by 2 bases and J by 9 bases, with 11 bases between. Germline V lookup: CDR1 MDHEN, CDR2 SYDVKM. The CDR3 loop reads CASSLGLGSSPLHF. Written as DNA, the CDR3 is TGTGCCAGCAGTTTAGGGTTGGGGAGTTCACCCCTCCACTTT.